The rows below give T cell receptor beta chains drawn from one sample of a study of blood T cell repertoires in COVID-19. Generated by immunoSEQ multiplex PCR, the TCRdb table keeps only in-frame clones and is missing some. The sample lists around 190,000 clones, roughly 91% seen once, with under 5% in the top ten. Sequencing used peripheral blood. All receptors derive from a human donor in a cohort sampled during active COVID-19. CDR3s include the opening cysteine and the closing phenylalanine or tryptophan. Fields, in order: CDR3 length, D gene, clone size, J gene, V gene, CDR3 DNA, CDR3 protein. The D gene is left open where the match is weak. Clone size is not always given. Where it is, it says once, few, many or a class for expanded clones.

cdr3_length: 15
d_call: TRBD2
clone_size: .
j_call: TRBJ2-3
v_call: TRBV5-1
cdr3_nt: TGCGCCACGCATCAAGCGGGGGGGCCGGTAGATACGCAGTATTTT
cdr3_aa: CATHQAGGPVDTQYF

cdr3_length: 15
d_call: TRBD2
clone_size: .
j_call: TRBJ2-5
v_call: TRBV9
cdr3_nt: TGTGCCAGCAGCGCGGGACTAGCGGGAGCTGAGACCCAGTACTTC
cdr3_aa: CASSAGLAGAETQYF

cdr3_length: 14
d_call: .
clone_size: .
j_call: TRBJ1-1
v_call: TRBV3-1/TRBV3-2
cdr3_nt: TGTGCCAGCAGCCAAGGCGGCGGCAACACTGAAGCTTTCTTT
cdr3_aa: CASSQGGGNTEAFF

cdr3_length: 14
d_call: .
clone_size: .
j_call: TRBJ2-3
v_call: TRBV10-1
cdr3_nt: TGCGCCAGCAGACCCAGCGGGTTCGCAGATACGCAGTATTTT
cdr3_aa: CASRPSGFADTQYF

cdr3_length: 14
d_call: TRBD1
clone_size: .
j_call: TRBJ2-2
v_call: TRBV6-5
cdr3_nt: TGTGCCAGCACCCGGGGACAGGGTTCCGGGGAGCTGTTTTTT
cdr3_aa: CASTRGQGSGELFF

cdr3_length: 14
d_call: .
clone_size: .
j_call: TRBJ1-1
v_call: TRBV19
cdr3_nt: TGTGCCAGTACCCTATCGACAGAGAACACTGAAGCTTTCTTT
cdr3_aa: CASTLSTENTEAFF

cdr3_length: 16
d_call: TRBD2
clone_size: .
j_call: TRBJ2-3
v_call: TRBV5-4
cdr3_nt: TGTGCCAGCAGCGCGGGAGCGGGAGGGCCGGCGGATACGCAGTATTTT
cdr3_aa: CASSAGAGGPADTQYF

cdr3_length: 13
d_call: .
clone_size: .
j_call: TRBJ1-4
v_call: TRBV20-1
cdr3_nt: TGCAGTGCTAGTATCGGGGATAATGAAAAACTGTTTTTT
cdr3_aa: CSASIGDNEKLFF

cdr3_length: 16
d_call: TRBD2
clone_size: .
j_call: TRBJ2-5
v_call: TRBV4-1
cdr3_nt: TGCGCCAGCAGCAGGGAGGGGCCTTGGTACCAAGAGACCCAGTACTTC
cdr3_aa: CASSREGPWYQETQYF

cdr3_length: 17
d_call: .
clone_size: .
j_call: TRBJ2-1
v_call: TRBV28
cdr3_nt: TGTGCCAGCAGTTGGGTATTGGTTCGGAGCTCCTACAATGAGCAGTTCTTC
cdr3_aa: CASSWVLVRSSYNEQFF

cdr3_length: 17
d_call: TRBD2
clone_size: .
j_call: TRBJ2-1
v_call: TRBV9
cdr3_nt: TGTGCCAGCAGCCCCCGGCGGAAGACTAGCGGGATCAATGAGCAGTTCTTC
cdr3_aa: CASSPRRKTSGINEQFF

cdr3_length: 13
d_call: .
clone_size: .
j_call: TRBJ1-1
v_call: TRBV10-3
cdr3_nt: TGTGCCACAGCGGATAGCGGGTTAACTGAAGCTTTCTTT
cdr3_aa: CATADSGLTEAFF

cdr3_length: 15
d_call: .
clone_size: .
j_call: TRBJ2-2
v_call: TRBV9
cdr3_nt: TGTGCCAGCAGCGTAGTCCCCGACGGGGCCGGGGAGCTGTTTTTT
cdr3_aa: CASSVVPDGAGELFF

cdr3_length: 14
d_call: .
clone_size: once
j_call: TRBJ2-1
v_call: TRBV5-6
cdr3_nt: TGTGCCAGCAGCTTGGCGGGGTTCTACAATGAGCAGTTCTTC
cdr3_aa: CASSLAGFYNEQFF

cdr3_length: 17
d_call: .
clone_size: once
j_call: TRBJ1-2
v_call: TRBV3-1/TRBV3-2
cdr3_nt: TGTGCCAGCAGCCTCGTTTTCGCGACAGCCGGTTCTAACGGCTACACCTTC
cdr3_aa: CASSLVFATAGSNGYTF

cdr3_length: 16
d_call: TRBD2
clone_size: many
j_call: TRBJ2-5
v_call: TRBV9
cdr3_nt: TGTGCCAGCAGCCCCGGGAATAGCGGGATGGGGGAGACCCAGTACTTC
cdr3_aa: CASSPGNSGMGETQYF

cdr3_length: 13
d_call: TRBD1
clone_size: .
j_call: TRBJ2-5
v_call: TRBV28
cdr3_nt: TGTGCCAGCAGTGGACAGGGTCAAGAGACCCAGTACTTC
cdr3_aa: CASSGQGQETQYF

cdr3_length: 12
d_call: TRBD1
clone_size: .
j_call: TRBJ1-6
v_call: TRBV27
cdr3_nt: TGTGCCAGCAGTTCGACAGGGCTTACCCTCCACTTT
cdr3_aa: CASSSTGLTLHF

cdr3_length: 15
d_call: .
clone_size: .
j_call: TRBJ1-1
v_call: TRBV18
cdr3_nt: TGTGCCAGCTCACCAGACGGTCTTCTGGGGGCTGGGGCTTTCTTT
cdr3_aa: CASSPDGLLGAGAFF

cdr3_length: 18
d_call: TRBD2
clone_size: once
j_call: TRBJ2-7
v_call: TRBV2
cdr3_nt: TGTGCCAGCAGTGCCCCGGGACTAGCGGGGGGTAGCTCCTACGAGCAGTACTTC
cdr3_aa: CASSAPGLAGGSSYEQYF

cdr3_length: 13
d_call: .
clone_size: .
j_call: TRBJ2-3
v_call: TRBV7-2
cdr3_nt: TGTGCCAGCAGCTTGACTAGGGCGGATACGCAGTATTTT
cdr3_aa: CASSLTRADTQYF

cdr3_length: 13
d_call: TRBD1
clone_size: .
j_call: TRBJ2-3
v_call: TRBV2
cdr3_nt: TGTGCCAGCAGCGGACAGGGGCCAGATACGCAGTATTTT
cdr3_aa: CASSGQGPDTQYF

cdr3_length: 16
d_call: TRBD1
clone_size: .
j_call: TRBJ2-5
v_call: TRBV6-5
cdr3_nt: TGTGCCAGCAGTTACCGACAGGGGTACAGGCAAGAGACCCAGTACTTC
cdr3_aa: CASSYRQGYRQETQYF

cdr3_length: 15
d_call: .
clone_size: .
j_call: TRBJ2-3
v_call: TRBV5-1
cdr3_nt: TGCGCCAGCAGCTTGGCCCGGGGTCGCACAGATACGCAGTATTTT
cdr3_aa: CASSLARGRTDTQYF

cdr3_length: 13
d_call: TRBD1
clone_size: .
j_call: TRBJ1-2
v_call: TRBV7-2
cdr3_nt: TGTGCCAGCAGCTTGGGACAGGCCGATGGCTACACCTTC
cdr3_aa: CASSLGQADGYTF

cdr3_length: 15
d_call: TRBD1
clone_size: .
j_call: TRBJ2-5
v_call: TRBV30
cdr3_nt: TGTGCCTGGAGGCTGTGGGGGACAGGGGCCCAGGCCCAGTACTTC
cdr3_aa: CAWRLWGTGAQAQYF

cdr3_length: 13
d_call: .
clone_size: .
j_call: TRBJ2-5
v_call: TRBV5-4
cdr3_nt: TGTGCCAGCAGCCAGCGGGCCCAAGAGACCCAGTACTTC
cdr3_aa: CASSQRAQETQYF

cdr3_length: 15
d_call: TRBD2
clone_size: .
j_call: TRBJ2-7
v_call: TRBV11-3
cdr3_nt: TGTGCCAGCAGCGCGGGACTAGCGGGACCCTACGAGCAGTACTTC
cdr3_aa: CASSAGLAGPYEQYF

cdr3_length: 13
d_call: TRBD1
clone_size: .
j_call: TRBJ1-2
v_call: TRBV28
cdr3_nt: TGTGCCAGCAGAGTGGACAGGGTCCTTGGCTACACCTTC
cdr3_aa: CASRVDRVLGYTF

cdr3_length: 15
d_call: TRBD1
clone_size: once
j_call: TRBJ2-1
v_call: TRBV18
cdr3_nt: TGTGCCAGCTCACCAAGCCGACAGGGGAGGAATGAGCAGTTCTTC
cdr3_aa: CASSPSRQGRNEQFF

cdr3_length: 15
d_call: TRBD2
clone_size: .
j_call: TRBJ2-7
v_call: TRBV5-1
cdr3_nt: TGCGCCAGCAGCTGGTTAGCGGGAGGGCCCTACGAGCAGTACTTC
cdr3_aa: CASSWLAGGPYEQYF

cdr3_length: 14
d_call: .
clone_size: .
j_call: TRBJ1-1
v_call: TRBV7-8
cdr3_nt: TGTGCCAGCAGGGTGACAACGGAGAACACTGAAGCTTTCTTT
cdr3_aa: CASRVTTENTEAFF

cdr3_length: 14
d_call: .
clone_size: once
j_call: TRBJ1-1
v_call: TRBV6-5
cdr3_nt: TGTGCCAGCAGTTACTCGGGGGCCGGCACTGAAGCTTTCTTT
cdr3_aa: CASSYSGAGTEAFF

cdr3_length: 14
d_call: TRBD2
clone_size: .
j_call: TRBJ2-3
v_call: TRBV30
cdr3_nt: TGTGCCTGGAGTACTGAGCGGGGGGGACTTACGCAGTATTTT
cdr3_aa: CAWSTERGGLTQYF

cdr3_length: 13
d_call: .
clone_size: .
j_call: TRBJ1-1
v_call: TRBV15
cdr3_nt: TGTGCCACCAGCAGAGGGTGGGCCGGGGTCCCCCTCTTT
cdr3_aa: CATSRGWAGVPLF

cdr3_length: 11
d_call: .
clone_size: .
j_call: TRBJ1-1
v_call: TRBV6-5
cdr3_nt: TGTGCCAGCAGCCCGTACACTGAAGCTTTCTTT
cdr3_aa: CASSPYTEAFF

cdr3_length: 16
d_call: TRBD2
clone_size: once
j_call: TRBJ2-1
v_call: TRBV10-3
cdr3_nt: TGTGCCATCAGTGCTGAAATAGCGGGGAGTTACAATGAGCAGTTCTTC
cdr3_aa: CAISAEIAGSYNEQFF

cdr3_length: 15
d_call: .
clone_size: .
j_call: TRBJ2-1
v_call: TRBV28
cdr3_nt: TGTGCCAGCAGTTTTGGGCTCAATAATCACAATGAGCAGTTCTTC
cdr3_aa: CASSFGLNNHNEQFF

cdr3_length: 16
d_call: TRBD2
clone_size: .
j_call: TRBJ2-5
v_call: TRBV7-9
cdr3_nt: TGTGCCAGCAGCTTAGACGGGGCGGGGGGTATGGAGACCCAGTACTTC
cdr3_aa: CASSLDGAGGMETQYF

cdr3_length: 15
d_call: .
clone_size: .
j_call: TRBJ1-4
v_call: TRBV14
cdr3_nt: TGTGCCAGCAGCCAAGCCCCCATGGCGGGGGAAAAACTGTTTTTT
cdr3_aa: CASSQAPMAGEKLFF

cdr3_length: 14
d_call: .
clone_size: few
j_call: TRBJ1-1
v_call: TRBV10-3
cdr3_nt: TGTGCCATCAGCCGAGACAGGCAGAACACTGAAGCTTTCTTT
cdr3_aa: CAISRDRQNTEAFF

cdr3_length: 19
d_call: TRBD1
clone_size: .
j_call: TRBJ2-1
v_call: TRBV6-6
cdr3_nt: TGTGCCAGCAGTCCGGAGACAGGGGGCTTGTCAAACTCCTACAATGAGCAGTTCTTC
cdr3_aa: CASSPETGGLSNSYNEQFF

cdr3_length: 16
d_call: .
clone_size: .
j_call: TRBJ1-3
v_call: TRBV7-2
cdr3_nt: TGTGCCAGCAGCTTATGGGGAGGGGCCTCTGGAAACACCATATATTTT
cdr3_aa: CASSLWGGASGNTIYF

cdr3_length: 14
d_call: .
clone_size: .
j_call: TRBJ2-7
v_call: TRBV7-2
cdr3_nt: TGTGCCAGCAGCAAAACAGTGAACTCCTACGAGCAGTACTTC
cdr3_aa: CASSKTVNSYEQYF

cdr3_length: 15
d_call: .
clone_size: few
j_call: TRBJ1-5
v_call: TRBV4-1
cdr3_nt: TGCGCCAGCAGCCAAGCTACAGGTGAGAATCAGCCCCAGCATTTT
cdr3_aa: CASSQATGENQPQHF

cdr3_length: 13
d_call: .
clone_size: .
j_call: TRBJ1-2
v_call: TRBV6-1
cdr3_nt: TGTGCCAGCAGTGAACAGGGGAAAGATGGCTACACCTTC
cdr3_aa: CASSEQGKDGYTF

cdr3_length: 18
d_call: TRBD1
clone_size: .
j_call: TRBJ2-5
v_call: TRBV6-2/TRBV6-3
cdr3_nt: TGTGCCAGCAGTTACTCGGGCCGAATGGGACAGCTTTTTTGGACCCAGTACTTC
cdr3_aa: CASSYSGRMGQLFWTQYF

cdr3_length: 16
d_call: TRBD1
clone_size: few
j_call: TRBJ2-7
v_call: TRBV3-1/TRBV3-2
cdr3_nt: TGTGCCAGCAGCCCACCGGACAGGGCTGCCTCCTACGAGCAGTACTTC
cdr3_aa: CASSPPDRAASYEQYF